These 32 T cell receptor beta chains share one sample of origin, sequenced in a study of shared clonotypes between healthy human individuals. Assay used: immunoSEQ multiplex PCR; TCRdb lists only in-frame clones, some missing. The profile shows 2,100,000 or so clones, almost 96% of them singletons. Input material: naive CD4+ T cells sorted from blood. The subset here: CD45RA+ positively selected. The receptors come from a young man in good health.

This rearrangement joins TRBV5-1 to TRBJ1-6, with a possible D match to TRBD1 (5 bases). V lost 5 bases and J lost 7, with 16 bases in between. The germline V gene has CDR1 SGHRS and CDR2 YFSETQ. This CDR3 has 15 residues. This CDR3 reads CASRPDLKGNSPLHF. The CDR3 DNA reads TGCGCCAGCAGGCCTGATCTTAAGGGGAATTCACCCCTCCACTTT. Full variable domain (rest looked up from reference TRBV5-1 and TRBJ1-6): KAGVTQTPRYLIKTRGQQVTLSCSPISGHRSVSWYQQTPGQGLQFLFEYFSETQRNKGNFPGRFSGRQFSNSRSEMNVSTLELGDSALYLCASRPDLKGNSPLHFGNGTRLTVT.

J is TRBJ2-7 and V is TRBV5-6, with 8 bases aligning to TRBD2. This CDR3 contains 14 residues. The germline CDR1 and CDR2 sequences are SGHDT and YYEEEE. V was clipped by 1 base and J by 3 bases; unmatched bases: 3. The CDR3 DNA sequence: TGTGCCAGCAGCTTGCCGGGACTAGGCTACGAGCAGTACTTC. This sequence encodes CASSLPGLGYEQYF.

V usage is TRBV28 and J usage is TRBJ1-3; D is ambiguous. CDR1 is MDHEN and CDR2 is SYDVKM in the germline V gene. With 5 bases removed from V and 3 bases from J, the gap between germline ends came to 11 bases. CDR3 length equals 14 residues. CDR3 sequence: CASSIHSLGNTIYF. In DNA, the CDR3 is TGTGCCAGCAGTATCCATTCCCTTGGAAACACCATATATTTT. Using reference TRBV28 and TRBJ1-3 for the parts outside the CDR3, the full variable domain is DVKVTQSSRYLVKRTGEKVFLECVQDMDHENMFWYRQDPGLGLRLIYFSYDVKMKEKGDIPEGYSVSREKKERFSLILESASTNQTSMYLCASSIHSLGNTIYFGEGSWLTVV.

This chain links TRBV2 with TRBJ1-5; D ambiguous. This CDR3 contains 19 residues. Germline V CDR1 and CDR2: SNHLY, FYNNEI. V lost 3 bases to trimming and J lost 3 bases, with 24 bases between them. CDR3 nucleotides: TGTGCCAGCAGTGACTCAGCGCCTTCGATCCTCCGGGACAATCAGCCCCAGCATTTT. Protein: CASSDSAPSILRDNQPQHF.

CDR3 protein: CASSLQLAVGELFF. The CDR3 bases are TGTGCCAGCAGCTTACAACTAGCTGTCGGGGAGCTGTTTTTT. V usage is TRBV7-9 and J usage is TRBJ2-2; TRBD2 is a possible D gene (6 bases). The CDR3 contains 14 residues. The V gene lost 2 bases and the J gene lost 7 bases, with 11 bases spanning the gap. Germline V gives CDR1 SEHNR, CDR2 FQNEAQ (reference sequence). Using reference TRBV7-9 and TRBJ2-2 for the parts outside the CDR3, the full variable domain is DTGVSQNPRHKITKRGQNVTFRCDPISEHNRLYWYRQTLGQGPEFLTYFQNEAQLEKSRLLSDRFSAERPKGSFSTLEIQRTEQGDSAMYLCASSLQLAVGELFFGEGSRLTVL.

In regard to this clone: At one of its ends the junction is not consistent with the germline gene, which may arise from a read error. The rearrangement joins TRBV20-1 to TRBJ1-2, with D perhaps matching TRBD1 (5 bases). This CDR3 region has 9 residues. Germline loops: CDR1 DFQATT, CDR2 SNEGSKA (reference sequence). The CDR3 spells CSAREGAYF. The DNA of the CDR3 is TGCAGTGCTAGAGAAGGGGCCTACTTC.

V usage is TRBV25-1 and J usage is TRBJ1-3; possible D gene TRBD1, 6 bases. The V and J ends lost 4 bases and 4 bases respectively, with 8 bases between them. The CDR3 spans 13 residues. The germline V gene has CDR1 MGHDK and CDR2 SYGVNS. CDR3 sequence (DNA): TGTGCCAGCAGTGGGGACACCGGAAACACCATATATTTT. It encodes CASSGDTGNTIYF.

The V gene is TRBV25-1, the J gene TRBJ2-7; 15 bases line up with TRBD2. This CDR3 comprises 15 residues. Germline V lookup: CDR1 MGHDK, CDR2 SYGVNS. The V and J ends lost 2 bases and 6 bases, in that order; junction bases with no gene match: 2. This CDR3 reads CASSEEGLAGGEQYF. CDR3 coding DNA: TGTGCCAGCAGTGAAGAGGGACTAGCGGGGGGCGAGCAGTACTTC.

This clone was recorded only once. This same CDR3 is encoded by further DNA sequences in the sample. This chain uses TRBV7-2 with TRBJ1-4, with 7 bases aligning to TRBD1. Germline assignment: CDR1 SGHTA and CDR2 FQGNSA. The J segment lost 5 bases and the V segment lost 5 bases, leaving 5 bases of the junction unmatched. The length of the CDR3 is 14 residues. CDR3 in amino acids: CASSRDSLNEKLFF. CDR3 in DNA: TGTGCCAGCAGCCGGGACAGCTTGAATGAAAAACTGTTTTTT.

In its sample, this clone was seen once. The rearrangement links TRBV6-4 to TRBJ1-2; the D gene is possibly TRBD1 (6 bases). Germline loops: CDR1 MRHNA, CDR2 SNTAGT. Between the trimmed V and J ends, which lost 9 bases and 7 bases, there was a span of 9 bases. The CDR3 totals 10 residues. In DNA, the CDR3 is TGTGCCAGTCCCAGGGGTGGCTACACCTTC. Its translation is CASPRGGYTF.

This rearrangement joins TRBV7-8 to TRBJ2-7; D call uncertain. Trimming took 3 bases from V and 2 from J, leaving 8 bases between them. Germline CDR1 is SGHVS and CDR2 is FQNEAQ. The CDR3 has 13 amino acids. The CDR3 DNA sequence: TGTGCCAGCAGCTTTCCCGTCGCCTACGAGCAGTACTTC. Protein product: CASSFPVAYEQYF.

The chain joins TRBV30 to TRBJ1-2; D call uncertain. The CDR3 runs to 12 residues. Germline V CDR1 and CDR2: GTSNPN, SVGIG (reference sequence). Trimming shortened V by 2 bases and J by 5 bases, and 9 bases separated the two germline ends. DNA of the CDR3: TGTGCCTGGAGTCCCCTCATATATGGCTACACCTTC. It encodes CAWSPLIYGYTF.

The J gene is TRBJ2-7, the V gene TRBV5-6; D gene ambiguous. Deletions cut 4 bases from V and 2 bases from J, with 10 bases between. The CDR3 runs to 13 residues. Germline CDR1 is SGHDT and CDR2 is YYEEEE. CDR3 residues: CASSLPVPYEQYF. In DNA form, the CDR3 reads TGTGCCAGCAGCCTCCCCGTTCCCTACGAGCAGTACTTC.

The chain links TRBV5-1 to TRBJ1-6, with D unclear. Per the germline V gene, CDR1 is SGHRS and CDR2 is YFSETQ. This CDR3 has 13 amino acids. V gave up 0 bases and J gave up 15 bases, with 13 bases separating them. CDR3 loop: CASSLGSLRGLHF. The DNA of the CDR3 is TGCGCCAGCAGCTTGGGTAGCCTTCGGGGCCTCCACTTT. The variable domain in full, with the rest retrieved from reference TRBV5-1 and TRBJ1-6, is KAGVTQTPRYLIKTRGQQVTLSCSPISGHRSVSWYQQTPGQGLQFLFEYFSETQRNKGNFPGRFSGRQFSNSRSEMNVSTLELGDSALYLCASSLGSLRGLHFGNGTRLTVT.

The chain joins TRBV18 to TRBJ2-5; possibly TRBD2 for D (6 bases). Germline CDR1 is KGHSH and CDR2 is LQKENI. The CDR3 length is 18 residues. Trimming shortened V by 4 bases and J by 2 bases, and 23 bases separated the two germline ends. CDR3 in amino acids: CASSLHRDSRLNQETQYF. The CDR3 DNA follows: TGTGCCAGCTCACTCCACCGGGACTCCCGTCTTAATCAAGAGACCCAGTACTTC.

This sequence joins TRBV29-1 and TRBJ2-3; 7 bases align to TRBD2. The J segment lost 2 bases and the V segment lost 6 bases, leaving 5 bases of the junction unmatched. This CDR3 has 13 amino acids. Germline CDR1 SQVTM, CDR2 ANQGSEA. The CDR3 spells CSVLADVTDTQYF. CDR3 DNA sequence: TGCAGCGTCCTAGCGGACGTCACAGATACGCAGTATTTT.

CDR3 DNA sequence: TGTGCCAGCCTCCGTCGGGGGGAAGATGGCTACACCTTC. Translation: CASLRRGEDGYTF. This chain connects TRBV7-9 to TRBJ1-2; a weak D match, TRBD1 (5 bases). V was clipped by 8 bases and J by 6 bases, with 16 bases between them. Germline V gives CDR1 SEHNR, CDR2 FQNEAQ (reference sequence). The CDR3 has 13 residues. The variable domain in full, completed from reference TRBV7-9 and TRBJ1-2, reads DTGVSQNPRHKITKRGQNVTFRCDPISEHNRLYWYRQTLGQGPEFLTYFQNEAQLEKSRLLSDRFSAERPKGSFSTLEIQRTEQGDSAMYLCASLRRGEDGYTFGSGTRLTVV.

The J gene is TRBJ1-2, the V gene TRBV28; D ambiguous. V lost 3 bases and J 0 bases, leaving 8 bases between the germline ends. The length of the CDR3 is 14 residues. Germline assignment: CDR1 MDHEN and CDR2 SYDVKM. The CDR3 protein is CASSFGISNYGYTF. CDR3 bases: TGTGCCAGCAGTTTTGGGATCTCTAACTATGGCTACACCTTC.

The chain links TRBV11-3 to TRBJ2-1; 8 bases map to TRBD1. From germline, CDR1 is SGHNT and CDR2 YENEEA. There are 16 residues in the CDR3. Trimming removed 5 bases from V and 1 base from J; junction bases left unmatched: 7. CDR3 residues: CASSRRTGNSYNEQFF. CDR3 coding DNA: TGTGCCAGCAGCCGCCGGACAGGGAATTCCTACAATGAGCAGTTCTTC.

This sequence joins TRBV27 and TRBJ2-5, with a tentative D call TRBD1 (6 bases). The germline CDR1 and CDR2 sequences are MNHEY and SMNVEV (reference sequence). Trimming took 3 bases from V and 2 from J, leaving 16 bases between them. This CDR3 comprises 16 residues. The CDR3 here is CASSFTGTKIQETQYF. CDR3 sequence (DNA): TGTGCCAGCAGTTTCACCGGGACAAAGATTCAAGAGACCCAGTACTTC.

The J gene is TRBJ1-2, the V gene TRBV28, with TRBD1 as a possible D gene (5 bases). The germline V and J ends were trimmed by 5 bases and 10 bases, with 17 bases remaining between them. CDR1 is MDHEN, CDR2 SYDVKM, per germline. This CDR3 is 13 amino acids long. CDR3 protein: CASSDAWGPNYTF. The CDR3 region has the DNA TGTGCCAGCAGTGACGCCTGGGGACCTAACTACACCTTC.

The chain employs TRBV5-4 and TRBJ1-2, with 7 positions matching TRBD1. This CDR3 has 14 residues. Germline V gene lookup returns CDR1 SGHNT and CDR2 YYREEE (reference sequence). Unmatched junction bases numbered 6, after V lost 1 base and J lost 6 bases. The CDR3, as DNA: TGTGCCAGCAGCTTGAATAAGGGGGCGAATGGCTACACCTTC. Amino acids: CASSLNKGANGYTF.

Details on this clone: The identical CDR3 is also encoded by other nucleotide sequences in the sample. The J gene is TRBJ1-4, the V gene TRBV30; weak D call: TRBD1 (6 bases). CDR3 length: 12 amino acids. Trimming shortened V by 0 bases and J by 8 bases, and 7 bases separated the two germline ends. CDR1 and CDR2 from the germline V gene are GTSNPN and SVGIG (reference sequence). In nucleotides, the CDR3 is TGTGCCTGGAGTGTTCAGGGGGAAAAACTGTTTTTT. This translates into CAWSVQGEKLFF.

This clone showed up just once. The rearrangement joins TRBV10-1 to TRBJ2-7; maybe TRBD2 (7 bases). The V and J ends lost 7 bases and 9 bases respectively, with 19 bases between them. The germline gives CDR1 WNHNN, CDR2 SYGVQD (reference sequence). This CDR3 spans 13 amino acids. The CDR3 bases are TGCGCCAGCATACGGGGGGCCCGGGGGGCGCAGTACTTC. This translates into CASIRGARGAQYF.

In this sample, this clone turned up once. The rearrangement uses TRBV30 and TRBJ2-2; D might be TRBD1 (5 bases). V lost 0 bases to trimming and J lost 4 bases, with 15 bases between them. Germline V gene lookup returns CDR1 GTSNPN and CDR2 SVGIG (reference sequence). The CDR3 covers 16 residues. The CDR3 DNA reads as TGTGCCTGGAGTGTGTCGCTAGGGGTAACCACCGGGGAGCTGTTTTTT. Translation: CAWSVSLGVTTGELFF. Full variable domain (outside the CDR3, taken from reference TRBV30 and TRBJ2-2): SQTIHQWPATLVQPVGSPLSLECTVEGTSNPNLYWYRQAAGRGLQLLFYSVGIGQISSEVPQNLSASRPQDRQFILSSKKLLLSDSGFYLCAWSVSLGVTTGELFFGEGSRLTVL.

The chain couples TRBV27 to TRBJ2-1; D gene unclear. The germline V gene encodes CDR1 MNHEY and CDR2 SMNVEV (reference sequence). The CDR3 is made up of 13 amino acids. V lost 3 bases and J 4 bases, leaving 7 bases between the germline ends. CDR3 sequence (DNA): TGTGCCAGCAGTTTTGTACAGTACAATGAGCAGTTCTTC. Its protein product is CASSFVQYNEQFF.

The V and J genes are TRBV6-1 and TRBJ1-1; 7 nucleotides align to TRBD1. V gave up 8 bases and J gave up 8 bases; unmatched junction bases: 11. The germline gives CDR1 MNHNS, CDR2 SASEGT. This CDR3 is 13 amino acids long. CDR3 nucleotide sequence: TGTGCCAGCGGGGTGGTTCGAGGGGGCGAAGCTTTCTTT. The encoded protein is CASGVVRGGEAFF.

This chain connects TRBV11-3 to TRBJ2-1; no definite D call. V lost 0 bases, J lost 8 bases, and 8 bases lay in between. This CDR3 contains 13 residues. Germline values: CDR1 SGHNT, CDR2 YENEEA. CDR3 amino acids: CASSLDHGDEQFF. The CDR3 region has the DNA TGTGCCAGCAGCTTAGATCATGGGGATGAGCAGTTCTTC.

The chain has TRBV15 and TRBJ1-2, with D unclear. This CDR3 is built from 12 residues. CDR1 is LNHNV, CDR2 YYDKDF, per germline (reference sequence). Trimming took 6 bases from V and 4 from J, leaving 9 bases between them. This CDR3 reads CATSREVYGYTF. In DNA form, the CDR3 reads TGTGCCACCAGTAGGGAGGTCTATGGCTACACCTTC.

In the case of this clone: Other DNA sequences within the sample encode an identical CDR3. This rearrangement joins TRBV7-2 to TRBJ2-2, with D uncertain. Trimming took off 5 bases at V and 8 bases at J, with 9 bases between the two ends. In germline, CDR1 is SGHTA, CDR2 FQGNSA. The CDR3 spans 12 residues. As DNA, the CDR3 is TGTGCCAGCAGCCTCCTCTCTGGGGAGCTGTTTTTT. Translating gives CASSLLSGELFF. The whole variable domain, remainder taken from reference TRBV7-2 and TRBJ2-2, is GAGVSQSPSNKVTEKGKDVELRCDPISGHTALYWYRQSLGQGLEFLIYFQGNSAPDKSGLPSDRFSAERTGGSVSTLTIQRTQQEDSAVYLCASSLLSGELFFGEGSRLTVL.

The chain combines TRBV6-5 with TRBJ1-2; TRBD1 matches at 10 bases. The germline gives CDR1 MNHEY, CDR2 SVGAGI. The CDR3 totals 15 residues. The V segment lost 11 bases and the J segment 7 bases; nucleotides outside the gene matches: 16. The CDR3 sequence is CAAGSSGTGVIGYTF. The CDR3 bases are TGTGCCGCAGGCTCTTCCGGGACAGGGGTAATTGGCTACACCTTC.

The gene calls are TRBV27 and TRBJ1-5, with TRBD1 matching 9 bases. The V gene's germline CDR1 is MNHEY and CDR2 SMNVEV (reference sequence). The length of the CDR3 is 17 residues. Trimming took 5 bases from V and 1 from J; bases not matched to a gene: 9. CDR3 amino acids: CASSTIQGARSNQPQHF. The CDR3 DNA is TGTGCCAGCAGTACAATACAGGGGGCACGGAGCAATCAGCCCCAGCATTTT.